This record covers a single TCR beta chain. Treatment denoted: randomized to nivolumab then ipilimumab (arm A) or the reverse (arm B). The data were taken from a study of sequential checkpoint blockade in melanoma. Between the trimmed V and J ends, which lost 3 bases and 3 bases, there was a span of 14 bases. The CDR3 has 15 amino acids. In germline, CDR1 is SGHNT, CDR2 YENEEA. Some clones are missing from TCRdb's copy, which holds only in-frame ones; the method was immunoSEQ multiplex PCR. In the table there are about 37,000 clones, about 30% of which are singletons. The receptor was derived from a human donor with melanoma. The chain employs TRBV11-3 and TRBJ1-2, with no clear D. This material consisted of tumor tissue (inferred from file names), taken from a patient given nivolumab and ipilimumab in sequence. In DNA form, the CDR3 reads TGTGCCAGCAGCTTGGAGAGGCAGGAACACTATGGCTACACCTTC. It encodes CASSLERQEHYGYTF.